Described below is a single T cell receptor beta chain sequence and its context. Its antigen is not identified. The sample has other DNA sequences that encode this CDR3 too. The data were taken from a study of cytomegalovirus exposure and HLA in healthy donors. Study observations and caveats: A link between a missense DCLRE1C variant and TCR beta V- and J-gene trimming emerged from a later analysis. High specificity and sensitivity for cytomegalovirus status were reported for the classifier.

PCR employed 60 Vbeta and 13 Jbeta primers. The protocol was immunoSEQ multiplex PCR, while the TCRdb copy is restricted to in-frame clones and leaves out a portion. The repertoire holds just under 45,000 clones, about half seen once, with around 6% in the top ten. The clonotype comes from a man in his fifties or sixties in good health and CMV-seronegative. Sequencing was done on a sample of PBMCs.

The CDR3 spells CASSLRGEQFF. CDR3 in DNA: TGTGCCAGCAGCTTGAGAGGTGAGCAGTTCTTC. The gene calls are TRBV5-4 and TRBJ2-1; the D is unclear. Trimming stripped 1 base from V and 9 bases from J, with 5 bases between. Germline V gene lookup returns CDR1 SGHNT and CDR2 YYREEE (reference sequence). The CDR3 is made up of 11 amino acids.